The 14 T cell receptor beta chains below were found in one sample sequenced in a study of Tregs in tolerant kidney transplant recipients. Sequencing used immunoSEQ multiplex PCR; TCRdb keeps in-frame clones, though not all of them. The table shows around 50,000 clones, with around 83% occurring only once. The specimen sequenced was CD4+ T cells from blood. Receptor source: a human donor in good health.

In the case of this clone: This specimen includes other DNA sequences encoding the same CDR3. V usage is TRBV5-1 and J usage is TRBJ1-1, with 10 bases aligning to TRBD1. CDR1 is SGHRS and CDR2 is YFSETQ in the germline V gene. CDR3 length: 14 amino acids. V gave up 4 bases and J gave up 2 bases; unmatched junction bases: 2. DNA for the CDR3: TGCGCCAGCAGCGGACAGGGGGGTAACACTGAAGCTTTCTTT. Its protein product is CASSGQGGNTEAFF. Complete variable domain (other parts from reference TRBV5-1 and TRBJ1-1): KAGVTQTPRYLIKTRGQQVTLSCSPISGHRSVSWYQQTPGQGLQFLFEYFSETQRNKGNFPGRFSGRQFSNSRSEMNVSTLELGDSALYLCASSGQGGNTEAFFGQGTRLTVV.

This clone showed up just once. The chain joins TRBV27 to TRBJ1-1; D is ambiguous. This CDR3 comprises 13 residues. Germline CDR1 is MNHEY and CDR2 is SMNVEV (reference sequence). V lost 1 base and J lost 3, with 6 bases in between. CDR3 sequence: CASSLYRDTEAFF. The CDR3, as DNA: TGTGCCAGCAGTTTATACCGGGACACTGAAGCTTTCTTT.

V and J are TRBV30 and TRBJ1-2; the match to TRBD1 covers 8 bases. Per the germline V gene, CDR1 is GTSNPN and CDR2 is SVGIG (reference sequence). The CDR3 runs to 13 residues. Germline trimming cut 3 bases from V and 11 bases from J; bases unmatched to any gene: 11. This CDR3 is CAWSAGQGSSYTF. The CDR3 DNA reads TGTGCCTGGAGCGCCGGACAGGGATCAAGTTACACCTTC.

J is TRBJ2-3 and V is TRBV11-3; no clear D gene. This CDR3 has 13 residues. CDR1 is SGHNT and CDR2 is YENEEA in the germline V gene. V shed 5 bases and J shed 2 bases, with 8 bases lying between them. In DNA form, the CDR3 reads TGTGCCAGCAGCCCCCAACCCACAGATACGCAGTATTTT. This gives the protein CASSPQPTDTQYF.

This chain links TRBV19 with TRBJ1-2; 7 bases fit TRBD1. Germline CDR1 reads LNHDA; CDR2 reads SQIVND (reference sequence). CDR3 size: 15 residues. With 5 bases clipped from V and 2 bases from J, the junction kept 8 bases outside the gene matches. CDR3 in DNA: TGTGCCAGTAGTGATTCCGGGACAGAAAACTATGGCTACACCTTC. Protein product: CASSDSGTENYGYTF.

J is TRBJ1-2 and V is TRBV5-1; perhaps TRBD1 as D (5 bases). The germline V gene encodes CDR1 SGHRS and CDR2 YFSETQ. This CDR3 is 13 amino acids long. Trimming shortened V by 4 bases and J by 4 bases, and 11 bases separated the two germline ends. DNA of the CDR3: TGCGCCAGCAGCAACGAGGGGAGCTATGGCTACACCTTC. As protein: CASSNEGSYGYTF.

The chain joins TRBV6-1 to TRBJ2-2; 7 bases line up with TRBD1. This CDR3 region has 14 residues. V dropped 5 bases and J dropped 1; count of bases not matched to a gene: 1. Germline lookup yields CDR1 MNHNS and CDR2 SASEGT. The CDR3 here is CASSRTGNTGELFF. As DNA, the CDR3 is TGTGCCAGCAGTAGGACAGGGAACACCGGGGAGCTGTTTTTT.

The chain links TRBV15 to TRBJ1-4; D possibly corresponds to TRBD1 (5 bases). The ends were cut back, 3 bases at V and 0 bases at J, with 14 bases in the middle. Per the germline V gene, CDR1 is LNHNV and CDR2 is YYDKDF (reference sequence). The CDR3 totals 17 residues. CDR3 amino acids: CATSSWGPVATNEKLFF. The DNA of the CDR3 is TGTGCCACCAGCAGTTGGGGCCCCGTTGCAACTAATGAAAAACTGTTTTTT.

This rearrangement joins TRBV23-1 to TRBJ2-3; D gene uncertain. TRBV23-1 belongs to the ORF category, with a function that is uncertain. The germline V and J ends were trimmed by 0 bases and 2 bases, with 6 bases remaining between them. The CDR3 extends over 14 amino acids. CDR3 coding DNA: TGCGCCAGCAGTCAATCCTCGATCACAGATACGCAGTATTTT. Its translation is CASSQSSITDTQYF.

The gene calls are TRBV5-1 and TRBJ1-6; no definite D call. There are 14 residues in the CDR3. V was trimmed by 4 bases and J by 9 bases, leaving 14 bases between them. Germline assignment: CDR1 SGHRS and CDR2 YFSETQ. The CDR3 sequence is CASSGEGIGSPLHF. CDR3 coding DNA: TGCGCCAGCAGCGGGGAAGGCATAGGTTCACCCCTCCACTTT.

The chain combines TRBV30 with TRBJ1-4, with D unclear. The length of the CDR3 is 13 residues. Trimming stripped 2 bases from V and 0 bases from J, with 4 bases between. The V gene's germline CDR1 is GTSNPN and CDR2 SVGIG (reference sequence). The CDR3: CAWSITTNEKLFF. As DNA, the CDR3 is TGTGCCTGGAGTATTACAACTAATGAAAAACTGTTTTTT.

This chain connects TRBV28 to TRBJ2-7; possible D gene TRBD1, 5 bases. CDR1 is MDHEN and CDR2 is SYDVKM in the germline V gene. This CDR3 is built from 14 residues. Trimming shortened V by 2 bases and J by 5 bases, and 13 bases separated the two germline ends. The CDR3 reads CASSLGRATNEQYF. Here the CDR3 DNA reads TGTGCCAGCAGTTTAGGCAGGGCTACCAACGAGCAGTACTTC.

The rearrangement joins TRBV6-5 to TRBJ2-1, with D possibly matching TRBD1 (6 bases). CDR3 length: 13 amino acids. Germline V gene lookup returns CDR1 MNHEY and CDR2 SVGAGI. V was cut by 5 bases and J by 7 bases, with 12 bases left in between. For the CDR3, the DNA is TGTGCCAGCAGTCGATCCAGGGGTAATGAGCAGTTCTTC. Protein sequence: CASSRSRGNEQFF.

CDR3 sequence (DNA): TGTGCCAGCAGCTTAAAGCTACAGGGACCAACTAATGAAAAACTGTTTTTT. Translation gives CASSLKLQGPTNEKLFF. V is TRBV11-2 and J is TRBJ1-4; possibly TRBD1 for D (6 bases). The germline gives CDR1 SGHAT, CDR2 FQNNGV. Trimming removed 2 bases from V and 0 bases from J, with 13 bases in between. This CDR3 is 17 amino acids long.